This TCR beta chain was captured in a study of PD-L1 blockade in urothelial cancer. The wider study: The researchers analyzed blood 3 weeks (second dose) and 6 weeks after treatment start.

Time point defined: pretreatment peripheral blood. Patients presented with locally advanced or metastatic urothelial carcinoma. Sequencing used immunoSEQ multiplex PCR; TCRdb keeps in-frame clones, though not all of them. Among about 52,000 clones listed, around 84% were seen once. V was pared by 0 bases and J by 8 bases, with 13 bases between. The germline CDR1 and CDR2 sequences are MNHNS and SASEGT. CDR3 length: 14 amino acids. This TCR was sampled from a man in his forties or fifties with urothelial cancer. The sample consisted of PBMCs, taken around atezolizumab (anti-PD-L1) treatment. The genes are TRBV6-1 and TRBJ1-2; D is ambiguous. The CDR3 DNA follows: TGTGCCAGCAGTGAAGCGGCAACCACGCAAGGCTACACCTTC. It is translated as CASSEAATTQGYTF.